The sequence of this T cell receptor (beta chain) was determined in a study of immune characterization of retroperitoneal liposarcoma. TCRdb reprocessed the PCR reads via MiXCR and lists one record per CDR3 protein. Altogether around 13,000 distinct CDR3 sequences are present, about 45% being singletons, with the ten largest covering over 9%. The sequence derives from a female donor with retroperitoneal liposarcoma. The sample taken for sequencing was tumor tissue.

CDR3 sequence reads: CARGGTDTQYF. The CDR3 bases are TGTGCCAGAGGGGGCACAGATACGCAGTATTTT. The genes are TRBV11-2 and TRBJ2-3, with a weak D call TRBD1 (5 bases). This CDR3 is built from 11 residues. Germline lookup yields CDR1 SGHAT and CDR2 FQNNGV. V was clipped by 9 bases and J by 1 base, with 5 bases between them.